The source of this T cell receptor (beta chain) is a study of control samples from healthy donors and cancer patients. The table came from immunoSEQ multiplex PCR; TCRdb's copy has only in-frame clones and leaves some out. The data contain roughly 450,000 clones, around 90% of them singletons. The clonotype comes from a man aged 35 to 55 with head and neck cancer. Material for sequencing was PBMCs.

The CDR3 loop is CASSRLAAYEQYF. CDR3 in DNA: TGTGCCAGCAGCCGGCTCGCGGCCTACGAGCAGTACTTC. The chain is built from TRBV3-1 (or the pseudogene TRBV3-2) and TRBJ2-7; D remains unclear. The length of the CDR3 is 13 residues. Germline V gene sequence: CDR1 LGHDT, CDR2 YNNKEL (reference sequence). V lost 4 bases to trimming and J lost 2 bases, with 9 bases between them.